This TCR beta chain was observed in a study of cytomegalovirus exposure and HLA in healthy donors (dated by TCRdb to about 2017). In terms of the full investigation: According to an earlier analysis of around 600 of the donors, about 170 million T cells yielded 117 million unique TCR beta sequences and more than 250 Gb of sequence data. Around 320 gigabases of sequencing data and some 85 million unique TCR sequences were included in an early release covering around 650 HLA-typed donors. The genetic ancestry cluster associated with self-reported Caucasian donors included over 65% of the 300 to 400 genotyped donors. The study was designed to test whether signatures of past pathogen exposure could be identified by cataloging public T cell receptors. Using immunosequencing, the study profiled T cell repertoires from about 610 subjects and related those repertoires to cytomegalovirus serostatus. Besides the first cohort of 666 subjects, a separate validation cohort made up of 120 different subjects was used. High-throughput TCR immunosequencing, statistical association of individual TCRs with disease status, and machine learning were combined to predict cytomegalovirus infection status. A later analysis re-analyzed previously published TCR beta repertoires from roughly 630 donors and added high-resolution HLA genotyping to study TCR occurrence patterns. The later analysis used no new phenotypic data to find candidate immune exposures, relying instead on TCR beta sequences and their occurrence across donors. In an earlier analysis of 550 to 700 of the donors, high-throughput TCR beta sequencing was used to judge whether each TCR beta V gene segment behaved as functional or pseudogenic. Alongside the repertoire data, information on donor age, sex, ethnicity and CMV serostatus was compiled. Genome-wide SNP genotypes for about 65% of the 666 donors were used in a later genetic analysis, which treated that subset as a discovery cohort. All discovery cohort repertoires had been generated using a single sequencing platform. HLA typing covered class I and class II loci at four-digit resolution. The number of donors typed differed by locus, with about 629-630 for A, B, C, DRB1 and DQB1, around 500 for DQA1, over 600 for DPA1, and 472 for DPB1. Four or five DR-DQ haplotypes were handled as single units for association and clustering because linkage in the cohort was strong. Across about 380 genotyped donors of the cohort, an average of roughly 250,000 unique TCR beta nucleotide sequences per donor were sequenced, and around 19% of those sequences were non-productive. What the study reported, not specific to this receptor: Sequencing depth was assumed to be roughly uniform across donors in the presence/absence analyses, though that assumption may not hold. Only TCR beta chains were sequenced in this cohort, and the absence of alpha or paired-chain data limited detectable features. Linkage disequilibrium might explain the correlated functional status among segregating V segments, but an unknown experimental factor could not be ruled out. The only immune exposure information available for the cohort was CMV serostatus. According to a later analysis, TCR association rates differed among HLA loci, with DRB1 alleles showing the most associated TCRs and HLA-C alleles showing the fewest. A later genetic analysis reported fewer N-insertions in productive TCRs among donors in an Asian-associated ancestry cluster than the approximately 700-donor mean. A later genetic analysis associated a missense DCLRE1C variant with V-gene and J-gene trimming of TCR beta chains, and an independent cohort replicated the association. Several of the top co-occurrence clusters appeared to be linked to parvovirus B19, influenza, CMV and Epstein-Barr virus, according to a later analysis. In a later analysis, around 17,000 TCR beta sequences were associated with specific HLA alleles at a false discovery rate of 0.05. The 87-base-pair reads could not distinguish some IMGT-functional V segments, including TRBV6-2 and TRBV6-3, so those segments were excluded. Broadly in line with IMGT annotations, most TCR beta V segments showed up in productive rearrangements about 87% or about 30% of the time in an earlier analysis of approximately 600 of the donors. The authors suggested that the approach could potentially be extended to other disease states and immunological phenotypes. The study listed over 150 TCR beta chains as associated with cytomegalovirus. HLA typing was unavailable for some donors at each locus, so association tests used only the typed subset. Most TCR sequences were observed very rarely across donors, whereas some public TCRs were present in many individuals. Strong co-occurrence of HLA alleles, especially DR and DQ, made assigning TCR associations to individual alleles difficult. About 17 rarely observed V segments, including chromosome 9 orphons, were excluded from the earlier analysis of some 590 of the donors because counts were too low. A few of the identified cytomegalovirus-associated TCR beta chains were confirmed in vitro to be specific for cytomegalovirus antigens. A further reported finding was that TCR beta sequences accurately predicted the HLA-A and HLA-B alleles for most subjects in the first cohort. A later analysis found that most CMV-associated TCR beta chains appeared HLA-restricted, with HLA associations seemingly driven largely by CMV exposure. Cytomegalovirus status was reported to be diagnosed by the classifier with high specificity and sensitivity in both the original and validation cohorts. A group of highly shared sequence variants was considered likely to be a technical artifact of the sequencing pipeline. A later analysis found that HLA-associated TCR beta chains were more clonally expanded and had lower generation probabilities than equally common non-associated chains.

Comments on this clone: The target of this receptor is not known. No clone much larger than this one lies a single base away; base qualities are absent.

The germline V gene supplies CDR1 SGHVS and CDR2 FNYEAQ. Including the terminal cysteine and phenylalanine, the CDR3 comprises 16 residues. Only the CDR3 part of the read is kept: 48 bases, read in frame from the first base. V lost 1 base and J lost 3 bases; the stretch between them is 13 bases long. The method behind the library was the immunoSEQ multiplex PCR assay. For the multiplex PCR, a mixture combining 60 forward primers for TCR Vbeta segments and 13 reverse primers for TCR Jbeta segments was used. The CDR3 region of rearranged TCR beta genes was amplified from genomic DNA with a multiplex PCR assay. The amplified TCR beta libraries were sequenced on the Illumina HiSeq System as 87-base-pair reads. Per the original workflow: A later analysis tallied tens of millions of unique TCR beta chains across the approximately 670 repertoires, and about 12 million of those chains were shared by two or more donors. To remove PCR and sequencing errors, raw reads were error-corrected and collapsed into unique sequences using a nearest-neighbor algorithm that merged closely related sequences. V, D and J gene segments were assigned by aligning CDR3 sequences to IMGT reference sequences. Each retained sequence needed at least a six-nucleotide match to both a V gene segment and a J gene segment. A rearrangement counted as productive if the CDR3 had no stop codons and remained in frame with V and J, and every other rearrangement counted as non-productive. CDR3 was defined according to IMGT convention as the region running from the second conserved V-encoded cysteine to the conserved J-encoded phenylalanine. The earlier analysis of about 610 of the donors excluded sequences that lacked an unambiguous match to a single V gene segment. In an earlier analysis of approximately 610 of the donors, V segments were called functional above 56.7% productive rearrangements and were called segregating when the between-donor standard deviation exceeded 5%. A statistical classification framework was built for diagnosing cytomegalovirus status from the catalog of TCR beta chain sequences. A later analysis assigned V and J genes by comparing TCR nucleotide sequences with IMGT/GENE-DB human TR gene sequences. In a later analysis, CDR3 sequences and most-parsimonious VDJ recombination scenarios were assigned using the TCRdist pipeline. In a later analysis, each TCR beta chain was defined by its CDR3 amino acid sequence together with its V-gene family, and reads without a unique V-gene family were excluded. As a way to deal with suspected cross-contamination and a sequencing artifact, a later analysis dropped more than 500 nucleotide sequences that were highly shared and had low generation probability. In a later analysis, a clonal expansion index for each public chain was calculated from normalized within-repertoire ranks of inferred template counts. In a later analysis, generation probabilities were computed with a VDJ recombination model fitted to out-of-frame rearrangements, and the resulting probabilities were checked against IGoR. In a later analysis, TCR-TCR, TCR-HLA and TCR-CMV co-occurrence was scored with hypergeometric tests, and a repertoire-size bias correction was applied to TCR pairs. In a later analysis, false discovery rates were estimated by permuting HLA or CMV assignments 20 times. In a later analysis, co-occurring TCRs were grouped using DBSCAN, and TCRdist sequence similarity was added for clustering within HLA-allele-positive subsets. Repertoires with fewer than 30,000 or more than 120,000 public chains, plus five repertoires with anomalous nucleotide sharing, were excluded from co-occurrence clustering. Sourced from immuneACCESS, this table was stored by TCRdb with only in-frame sequences that have V and J called. A share of the clones is absent; for the studies checked, an unresolved V gene accounts for under half, and the remainder has no known explanation. From that table come the V and J calls and clone size; the DNA was used to work out D and trimming. The sample yields about 140,000 clones; approximately 65% were counted once. The top ten constitute 6.5% of the sample.

The cohort comprised hundreds of healthy bone marrow donors. Cohort members were all nominally healthy when sampled, although unrecorded immune exposures were likely present. The donor tested CMV seronegative, placing the donor among the 350 or so seronegative members of the cohort. Each donor provided a peripheral blood sample, and peripheral blood mononuclear cells were used for TCR beta sequencing. The Qiagen DNeasy Blood Extraction Kit was used to extract genomic DNA from the blood cell samples. Material: PBMCs. This chain is built from TRBV7-6 and TRBJ1-5; TRBD1 is possibly the D segment (5 matching bases). The source of this sequence is an older woman in good health and CMV-seronegative. The CDR3 protein: CASSLDGTDFNQPQHF. Here is the DNA: TGTGCCAGCAGCTTAGATGGGACTGACTTCAATCAGCCCCAGCATTTT.